This TCR beta chain was observed in a study of T cells in Graves' hyperthyroidism and ophthalmopathy. This clonotype was seen a handful of times. The CDR3 spans 11 residues. With V trimmed by 7 bases and J by 5 bases, 2 bases remained unmatched. CDR1 SQVTM and CDR2 ANQGSEA come from the germline V gene. Amplification targeted TCR beta CDR3 regions from RNA transcripts. A set of HTBI primers served as the primers for a first-round RT-PCR of the TCR CDR3. TCRdb reanalysed the multiplex PCR reads using MiXCR and keeps one entry per CDR3 protein. The sample consists of 700,000 to 850,000 distinct CDR3 sequences, 30% to 40% of them appearing once.

Sequencing used blood. V is TRBV29-1 and J is TRBJ1-1; TRBD1 agrees at 9 bases. The sequence derives from a woman in her 40s with Graves' hyperthyroidism. The CDR3 DNA reads as TGCAGCGCAGGGACAGGGACTGAAGCTTTCTTT. This sequence encodes CSAGTGTEAFF.